A single sample is the source of the 28 T cell receptor beta chains below, sequenced in a study of CD8 T cells in Susac syndrome (dated by TCRdb to the late 2010s). The library was built by means of the immunoSEQ multiplex PCR assay. RNA was extracted with the RNeasy kit and roughly 0.45 to 1 ug was reverse transcribed using random hexamers. The raw public reads went through TCRdb reprocessing: fastp at Q25, MiXCR clone calling, in-frame beta chains kept. CDR3 protein duplicates are merged, each entry listing the most common genes and DNA. Counted in this sample were over 65,000 distinct CDR3 sequences; about 92% of them appeared once. Roughly 0.56% of the sample belongs to the ten largest clones. The sample consisted of CD4+ T cells from PBMCs. Receptors were obtained from a human donor with Susac syndrome.

This chain uses TRBV20-1 with TRBJ1-3; D remains unclear. Germline V gene lookup returns CDR1 DFQATT and CDR2 SNEGSKA (reference sequence). This CDR3 contains 14 residues. Trimming left V 1 base short and J 2 bases short, with 9 bases between. CDR3 protein: CSARVPRPGNTIYF. The DNA for the CDR3 is TGCAGTGCTAGAGTCCCCAGGCCTGGAAACACCATATATTTT.

The rearrangement joins TRBV19 to TRBJ1-4; TRBD1 matches 8 bases. The CDR3 is made up of 15 amino acids. V lost 8 bases to trimming and J lost 8 bases; unmatched junction nucleotides: 13. The germline V gene encodes CDR1 LNHDA and CDR2 SQIVND (reference sequence). Here the CDR3 DNA reads TGTGCCAGTCAGCCACAGGGGGTAGGTCGCGAAAAACTGTTTTTT. It codes for CASQPQGVGREKLFF.

This rearrangement joins TRBV20-1 to TRBJ2-2, with TRBD1 matching over 7 bases. The V gene end was trimmed by 0 bases and the J gene end by 5 bases; junction bases not matched to a gene: 12. This CDR3 is 17 amino acids long. The germline gives CDR1 DFQATT, CDR2 SNEGSKA (reference sequence). The CDR3 DNA is TGCAGTGCTAGAGATGAAGTACGACAGGGTTTTACCGGGGAGCTGTTTTTT. Amino acids: CSARDEVRQGFTGELFF.

V is TRBV7-2 and J is TRBJ2-7, with 7 positions matching TRBD1. This CDR3 has 14 residues. With V trimmed by 3 bases and J by 4 bases, 6 bases remained unmatched. The germline V gene encodes CDR1 SGHTA and CDR2 FQGNSA. The CDR3 bases are TGTGCCAGCAGCTTGGGACAGTCCCATTACGAGCAGTACTTC. This gives the protein CASSLGQSHYEQYF.

The V gene is TRBV7-3, the J gene TRBJ2-1; a possible D gene is TRBD2 (6 bases). Germline CDR1 and CDR2: SGHTA and FQGTGA. V was cut by 2 bases and J by 8 bases, with 10 bases left in between. The CDR3 length is 13 residues. The CDR3 spells CASSLWGGDEQFF. In DNA form, the CDR3 reads TGTGCCAGCAGCTTATGGGGCGGGGATGAGCAGTTCTTC.

This rearrangement joins TRBV20-1 to TRBJ2-3, with unresolved D. Trimming stripped 3 bases from V and 6 bases from J, with 10 bases between. Germline-derived CDR1 and CDR2 are DFQATT and SNEGSKA (reference sequence). The CDR3 totals 12 residues. CDR3 in amino acids: CSASSPGDTQYF. In DNA form, the CDR3 reads TGCAGTGCTAGTTCTCCCGGGGATACGCAGTATTTT.

This sequence joins TRBV7-8 and TRBJ1-5; 7 bases line up with TRBD1. Trimming at V came to 5 bases and at J to 6 bases, leaving 13 bases not matched to a gene. The length of the CDR3 is 16 residues. Germline V gene lookup returns CDR1 SGHVS and CDR2 FQNEAQ. The CDR3 loop is CASSLLGQATGQPQHF. CDR3 nucleotide sequence: TGTGCCAGCAGCCTCCTAGGACAGGCGACCGGTCAGCCCCAGCATTTT. Using reference TRBV7-8 and TRBJ1-5 for the parts outside the CDR3, the full variable domain is GAGVSQSPRYKVAKRGQDVALRCDPISGHVSLFWYQQALGQGPEFLTYFQNEAQLDKSGLPSDRFFAERPEGSVSTLKIQRTQQEDSAVYLCASSLLGQATGQPQHFGDGTRLSIL.

The chain joins TRBV30 to TRBJ1-1, with D possibly TRBD1 on 6 matching bases. CDR3 length: 13 amino acids. Germline CDR1 GTSNPN, CDR2 SVGIG (reference sequence). Trimming took off 2 bases at V and 1 base at J, with 8 bases between the two ends. CDR3: CAWSTGQNTEAFF. CDR3 nucleotide sequence: TGTGCCTGGAGTACGGGACAGAACACTGAAGCTTTCTTT.

V and J are TRBV2 and TRBJ2-2, with 7 bases identical to TRBD1. This CDR3 has 15 amino acids. CDR1 is SNHLY, CDR2 FYNNEI, per germline. With 6 bases clipped from V and 2 bases from J, the junction kept 6 bases outside the gene matches. CDR3 sequence (DNA): TGTGCCAGCAGGAGACAGGGCCCAAACACCGGGGAGCTGTTTTTT. This translates into CASRRQGPNTGELFF.

This clonotype was detected once. The CDR3 protein is CASSLQGAGNEKLFF. As DNA, the CDR3 is TGTGCCAGCAGCCTACAGGGGGCCGGTAATGAAAAACTGTTTTTT. The chain links TRBV5-4 to TRBJ1-4, with 9 bases identical to TRBD1. Germline V gene data show CDR1 as SGHNT and CDR2 as YYREEE (reference sequence). The CDR3 is 15 residues long. V lost 4 bases, J lost 4 bases, and 5 bases stayed unmatched.

V is TRBV5-4 and J is TRBJ2-7; TRBD1 might be the D (6 bases). The V and J ends lost 1 base and 7 bases respectively, with 18 bases between them. The CDR3 runs to 15 residues. Germline assignment: CDR1 SGHNT and CDR2 YYREEE (reference sequence). CDR3 bases: TGTGCCAGCAGCTTGAAAAGCGCTGGGGGCTTGGAGCAGTACTTC. Protein: CASSLKSAGGLEQYF.

This clonotype was recorded once. The chain has TRBV6-4 and TRBJ2-7, with 9 bases identical to TRBD2. The V and J ends lost 3 bases and 3 bases, in that order; junction bases with no gene match: 6. This CDR3 region has 15 residues. CDR1 is MRHNA and CDR2 is SNTAGT in the germline V gene. The CDR3 protein is CASSEWASGNYEQYF. The CDR3 nucleotides read TGTGCCAGCAGTGAGTGGGCTAGCGGGAACTACGAGCAGTACTTC.

The chain joins TRBV20-1 to TRBJ1-5; no clear D gene. Germline loops: CDR1 DFQATT, CDR2 SNEGSKA (reference sequence). This CDR3 contains 15 residues. The V gene lost 0 bases and the J gene lost 0 bases, with 9 bases spanning the gap. In DNA, the CDR3 is TGCAGTGCTAGAGAGACGGTATTTAGCAATCAGCCCCAGCATTTT. It yields the protein CSARETVFSNQPQHF.

The V gene is TRBV2, the J gene TRBJ2-5; tentative D call: TRBD2 (7 bases). V dropped 11 bases and J dropped 3 bases, with 16 bases sitting between them. The CDR3 consists of 13 residues. Per germline, CDR1 SNHLY and CDR2 FYNNEI. The CDR3, as DNA: TGTGCCTCCAAGGGGGGGCTGGAAGAGACCCAGTACTTC. This translates into CASKGGLEETQYF.

The V gene is TRBV19, the J gene TRBJ1-1; D not certain. This CDR3 contains 15 residues. From germline, CDR1 is LNHDA and CDR2 SQIVND (reference sequence). Between the trimmed V and J ends, which lost 6 bases and 1 base, there was a span of 15 bases. CDR3 residues: CASSIEHRSNTEAFF. CDR3 bases: TGTGCCAGTAGCATCGAGCACAGATCGAACACTGAAGCTTTCTTT.

This clonotype has more than one count but fewer than ten. The genes are TRBV5-1 and TRBJ2-1, with TRBD2 matching 10 bases. The germline gives CDR1 SGHRS, CDR2 YFSETQ. CDR3 length: 15 residues. V was clipped by 0 bases and J by 5 bases; unmatched bases: 2. The CDR3 coding sequence is TGCGCCAGCAGCTTGGTTACTAGCGGGAACAATGAGCAGTTCTTC. It encodes CASSLVTSGNNEQFF.

The V call is TRBV5-1, the J call TRBJ2-4; perhaps D is TRBD1 or TRBD2 (5 bases each). Germline CDR1 and CDR2: SGHRS and YFSETQ. Trimming removed 4 bases from V and 0 bases from J, with 11 bases in between. The CDR3 consists of 15 residues. For the CDR3, the DNA is TGCGCCAGCAGCAATTCAGGGACAGCCAAAAACATTCAGTACTTC. Its translation is CASSNSGTAKNIQYF.

The chain links TRBV13 to TRBJ2-1; the D gene is possibly TRBD1 (5 bases). V lost 8 bases and J 12 bases, leaving 23 bases between the germline ends. Germline V gene data show CDR1 as PRHDT and CDR2 as FYEKMQ (reference sequence). This CDR3 has 14 residues. CDR3 loop: CASSTGPDARRQFF. The CDR3, as DNA: TGTGCCAGCTCCACAGGACCGGATGCCCGCCGGCAGTTCTTC.

This clonotype is a singleton in its sample. The chain has TRBV2 and TRBJ2-5, with 9 bases identical to TRBD1. The CDR3 is 15 amino acids. Germline V gene sequence: CDR1 SNHLY, CDR2 FYNNEI. After removal of 1 base from V and 1 base from J, the junction contained 1 base not matched to a gene. Here the CDR3 DNA reads TGTGCCAGCAGTGAAGACAGGGGGCCCCAAGAGACCCAGTACTTC. Its translation is CASSEDRGPQETQYF. Full variable domain (remainder filled in from reference TRBV2 and TRBJ2-5): EPEVTQTPSHQVTQMGQEVILRCVPISNHLYFYWYRQILGQKVEFLVSFYNNEISEKSEIFDDQFSVERPDGSNFTLKIRSTKLEDSAMYFCASSEDRGPQETQYFGPGTRLLVL.

This rearrangement joins TRBV7-2 to TRBJ2-5; D is unresolved. This CDR3 has 12 amino acids. From germline, CDR1 is SGHTA and CDR2 FQGNSA. The V end was cut by 2 bases, the J end by 5 bases, with 6 bases between. CDR3 sequence: CASSLSLETQYF. The CDR3 nucleotides read TGTGCCAGCAGCTTATCCCTTGAGACCCAGTACTTC. Full variable domain (remainder filled in from reference TRBV7-2 and TRBJ2-5): GAGVSQSPSNKVTEKGKDVELRCDPISGHTALYWYRQSLGQGLEFLIYFQGNSAPDKSGLPSDRFSAERTGGSVSTLTIQRTQQEDSAVYLCASSLSLETQYFGPGTRLLVL.

V is TRBV7-2 and J is TRBJ1-1; TRBD1 is a possible D gene (6 bases). This CDR3 region has 13 residues. Germline V gives CDR1 SGHTA, CDR2 FQGNSA. Trimming removed 4 bases from V and 3 bases from J, with 9 bases in between. The DNA for the CDR3 is TGTGCCAGCAGCTACAGGGTCGACACTGAAGCTTTCTTT. Translated: CASSYRVDTEAFF.

This clonotype was picked up one time. J is TRBJ2-3 and V is TRBV20-1; 7 bases agree with TRBD2. The V and J ends lost 3 bases and 8 bases, in that order; junction bases with no gene match: 11. Germline CDR1 reads DFQATT; CDR2 reads SNEGSKA (reference sequence). The length of the CDR3 is 14 residues. This CDR3 reads CSASNPSGYSTQYF. The CDR3, as DNA: TGCAGTGCTAGCAATCCTAGCGGATACTCTACGCAGTATTTT.

The chain has TRBV6-1 and TRBJ2-7; D remains unclear. V was trimmed by 8 bases and J by 6 bases, leaving 11 bases between them. Germline V CDR1 and CDR2: MNHNS, SASEGT. The CDR3 is 11 amino acids. CDR3: CASFGLSEQYF. CDR3 nucleotides: TGTGCCAGCTTCGGCCTGTCCGAGCAGTACTTC.

This clonotype is a singleton in its sample. V is TRBV29-1 and J is TRBJ2-3; 8 bases fit TRBD1. The CDR3 extends over 14 amino acids. CDR1 is SQVTM, CDR2 ANQGSEA, per germline. With 7 bases clipped from V and 1 base from J, the junction kept 7 bases outside the gene matches. CDR3 loop: CSAAGGAGTDTQYF. The CDR3, as DNA: TGCAGCGCGGCAGGGGGCGCGGGCACAGATACGCAGTATTTT.

A single count supports this clonotype. The V gene is TRBV11-3, the J gene TRBJ2-5, with TRBD2 as a possible D gene (5 bases). The CDR3 extends over 15 amino acids. Germline V gives CDR1 SGHNT, CDR2 YENEEA. V lost 1 base, J lost 5 bases, and 14 bases lay in between. The CDR3 DNA reads as TGTGCCAGCAGCTTAGCCCCAGCGGTAGGCGAGACCCAGTACTTC. This encodes CASSLAPAVGETQYF.

The chain links TRBV12-3 or TRBV12-4 to TRBJ2-3; 9 bases agree with TRBD1. V was pared by 6 bases and J by 2 bases, with 6 bases of the junction left unmatched. CDR3 length: 15 amino acids. CDR3: CASSLRTGATDTQYF. In DNA form, the CDR3 reads TGTGCCAGCAGCCTTAGGACAGGGGCCACAGATACGCAGTATTTT.

The V gene is TRBV20-1, the J gene TRBJ1-2; 7 bases agree with TRBD1. The V gene end was trimmed by 6 bases and the J gene end by 2 bases; junction bases not matched to a gene: 12. This CDR3 contains 15 residues. CDR1 is DFQATT and CDR2 is SNEGSKA in the germline V gene (reference sequence). The CDR3 DNA is TGCAGTGCGACAATGACACAGGGGAAAAACTATGGCTACACCTTC. It translates to CSATMTQGKNYGYTF.

This sequence joins TRBV3-1 and TRBJ1-5; weak D call: TRBD1 (5 bases). Germline CDR1 LGHDT, CDR2 YNNKEL (reference sequence). V lost 1 base and J lost 5, with 6 bases in between. This CDR3 is built from 13 residues. This CDR3 is CASSQGGDQPQHF. CDR3 nucleotide sequence: TGTGCCAGCAGCCAAGGGGGGGATCAGCCCCAGCATTTT.